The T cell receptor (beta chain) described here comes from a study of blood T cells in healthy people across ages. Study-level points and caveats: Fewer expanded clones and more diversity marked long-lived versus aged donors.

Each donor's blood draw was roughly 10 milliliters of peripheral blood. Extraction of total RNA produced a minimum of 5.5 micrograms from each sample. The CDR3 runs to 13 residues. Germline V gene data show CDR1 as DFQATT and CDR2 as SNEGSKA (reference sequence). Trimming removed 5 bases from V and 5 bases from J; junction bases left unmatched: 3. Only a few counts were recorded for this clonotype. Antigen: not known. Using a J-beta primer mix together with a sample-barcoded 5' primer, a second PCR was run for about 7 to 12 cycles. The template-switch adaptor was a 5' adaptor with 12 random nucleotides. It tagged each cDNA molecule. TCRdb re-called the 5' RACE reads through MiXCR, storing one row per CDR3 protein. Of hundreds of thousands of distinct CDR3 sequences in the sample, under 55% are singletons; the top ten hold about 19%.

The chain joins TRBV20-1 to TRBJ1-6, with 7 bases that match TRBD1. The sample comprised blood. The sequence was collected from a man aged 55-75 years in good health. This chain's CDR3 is CSAAGQHNSPLHF. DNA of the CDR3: TGCAGTGCTGCGGGACAGCATAATTCACCCCTCCACTTT.